This TCR beta chain appears in the sequencing data of a study of T cell responses to AZD1222 COVID-19 vaccine. Points from the study as a whole: Recipients of AZD1222 seropositive at baseline numbered only 5 to 7. Reports say nearly half of spike-specific TCRs go after unmutated variant regions.

The germline V gene has CDR1 SGDLS and CDR2 YYNGEE. There are 13 residues in the CDR3. Trimming took 3 bases from V and 2 from J, leaving 9 bases between them. Using immunoSEQ multiplex PCR, the repertoire was profiled, and TCRdb retains in-frame clones only, with some absent. In the table there are approximately 150,000 clones, over 85% of which are singletons. A remark on this clone: Its antigen is unidentified.

Sequencing used peripheral blood, obtained on day 0 of AZD1222 vaccination. The chain carries TRBV9 and TRBJ2-7; D unresolved. This TCR was sampled from an adult in good health. CDR3 sequence reads: CASSASGTYEQYF. CDR3 DNA sequence: TGTGCCAGCAGCGCCTCTGGGACCTACGAGCAGTACTTC. Complete variable domain (other parts from reference TRBV9 and TRBJ2-7): DSGVTQTPKHLITATGQRVTLRCSPRSGDLSVYWYQQSLDQGLQFLIQYYNGEERAKGNILERFSAQQFPDLHSELNLSSLELGDSALYFCASSASGTYEQYFGPGTRLTVT.